Presented here are 16 T cell receptor beta chains from one specimen sequenced in a study of T cells in Graves' hyperthyroidism and ophthalmopathy. Amplification targeted TCR beta CDR3 regions from RNA transcripts. When the TCR CDR3 underwent first-round RT-PCR, the HTBI primer set was used. TCRdb reprocessed the multiplex PCR reads via MiXCR and lists one record per CDR3 protein. The sample shows some 300,000 distinct CDR3 sequences, roughly 14% of them seen only once. The sequenced sample consisted of blood. These receptors were taken from a woman aged 30 to 39 with Graves' hyperthyroidism that later progressed to Graves' ophthalmopathy.

About this clonotype: The CDR3 does not end in the conserved phenylalanine or tryptophan, so this is likely a read error. CDR3 protein: CASSSRADSNTEAFL. The CDR3, as DNA: TGTGCCAGCAGTTCCAGGGCCGATTCGAACACTGAAGCTTTCCTT. The gene calls are TRBV6-2 or TRBV6-3 and TRBJ1-1, with D maybe TRBD1 (5 bases). Trimming took off 4 bases at V and 1 base at J, with 13 bases between the two ends. CDR3 size: 15 residues. Germline CDR1 is MNHEY and CDR2 is SVGEGT.

In its sample, this clonotype was seen many times. This rearrangement joins TRBV28 to TRBJ2-2; 7 nucleotides line up with TRBD1. Trimming removed 0 bases from V and 5 bases from J; junction bases left unmatched: 3. This CDR3 is 15 amino acids long. Germline V gene sequence: CDR1 MDHEN, CDR2 SYDVKM. The CDR3 region has the DNA TGTGCCAGCAGTTTATGGTCCAGGGGGACCGGGGAGCTGTTTTTT. Protein sequence: CASSLWSRGTGELFF.

This clonotype was found many times. V is TRBV2 and J is TRBJ2-7; no definite D call. There are 13 residues in the CDR3. Per germline, CDR1 SNHLY and CDR2 FYNNEI. The V end was cut by 4 bases, the J end by 3 bases, with 10 bases between. CDR3 region: CASSANSHYEQYF. CDR3 sequence (DNA): TGTGCCAGCAGTGCAAACAGTCACTACGAGCAGTACTTC.

The rearrangement joins TRBV6-1 to TRBJ1-6; D not certain. The germline gives CDR1 MNHNS, CDR2 SASEGT. Deletions cut 8 bases from V and 7 bases from J, with 3 bases between. The CDR3 covers 10 residues. CDR3 loop: CASGNSPLHF. The DNA for the CDR3 is TGTGCCAGCGGCAATTCACCCCTCCACTTT.

Details on this clonotype: A read error is possible here, since a much larger clone lies one base away. The rearrangement links TRBV12-3 or TRBV12-4 to TRBJ2-2; 9 positions agree with TRBD1. This CDR3 has 16 residues. The CDR3 loop reads CASNLLPGTGTGELFF. The CDR3 DNA sequence: TGTGCCAGCAATTTACTCCCCGGGACAGGGACCGGGGAGCTGTTTTTT.

Points on this clonotype: A much larger clone lies a single base off, so this may be a read error. Because the CDR3 is missing its conserved closing phenylalanine or tryptophan, this is likely a read error. The V gene is TRBV6-2 or TRBV6-3, the J gene TRBJ1-4, with D unresolved. Trimming stripped 6 bases from V and 5 bases from J, with 4 bases between. The CDR3 is made up of 11 amino acids. Germline CDR1 and CDR2: MNHEY and SVGEGT. The CDR3 DNA reads TGTGCCAGCAGCGAAAATGAAAAACTGTTTCTT. Its protein product is CASSENEKLFL.

This clonotype was seen at least ten times. The chain combines TRBV27 with TRBJ2-7; TRBD2 agrees at 8 bases. The CDR3 length is 14 residues. The germline V gene has CDR1 MNHEY and CDR2 SMNVEV (reference sequence). V lost 3 bases, J lost 5 bases, and 6 bases stayed unmatched. In nucleotides, the CDR3 is TGTGCCAGCAGTTTCGCGGGGGGCAGGAACGAGCAGTACTTC. This encodes CASSFAGGRNEQYF.

This chain uses TRBV25-1 with TRBJ2-1; the D is unclear. There are 13 residues in the CDR3. Germline V gene lookup returns CDR1 MGHDK and CDR2 SYGVNS. V lost 5 bases, J lost 1 base, and 6 bases lay in between. CDR3 sequence: CASSRISYNEQFF. CDR3 coding DNA: TGTGCCAGCAGTCGTATTTCCTACAATGAGCAGTTCTTC.

This clonotype was detected a few times. This rearrangement joins TRBV5-1 to TRBJ2-1; D not certain. Looked up from germline, CDR1 is SGHRS and CDR2 is YFSETQ. CDR3 size: 14 residues. V lost 4 bases and J 5 bases, leaving 13 bases between the germline ends. This CDR3 reads CASSPTGRHNEQFF. The CDR3 coding sequence is TGCGCCAGCAGCCCCACCGGCAGACACAATGAGCAGTTCTTC.

The CDR3 DNA sequence: TGTGCCAGCAGCCGGGACGCCTATGGCTACACCTTC. Translated, it gives CASSRDAYGYTF. The chain carries TRBV6-1 and TRBJ1-2, with TRBD1 as a possible D gene (5 bases). This CDR3 contains 12 residues. Germline values: CDR1 MNHNS, CDR2 SASEGT. Trimming pared 6 bases from V and 4 bases from J, leaving 9 bases between.

The chain links TRBV19 to TRBJ1-2; D uncertain. Looked up from germline, CDR1 is LNHDA and CDR2 is SQIVND (reference sequence). The CDR3 extends over 12 amino acids. Trimming removed 8 bases from V and 4 bases from J, with 11 bases in between. The CDR3: CASEGDGYGYTF. In DNA, the CDR3 is TGTGCCAGTGAGGGAGACGGCTATGGCTACACCTTC.

This clonotype came up many times. The genes are TRBV30 and TRBJ1-1, with 7 bases lining up with TRBD1. The germline V gene has CDR1 GTSNPN and CDR2 SVGIG (reference sequence). The CDR3 extends over 12 amino acids. V dropped 2 bases and J dropped 13; count of bases not matched to a gene: 10. In nucleotides, the CDR3 is TGTGCCTGGAGTCCGGGACAGCGCACGGGTTTCTTT. This gives the protein CAWSPGQRTGFF.

In its sample, this clonotype was seen many times. The V call is TRBV7-9, the J call TRBJ2-1; 13 positions match TRBD2. V lost 3 bases, J lost 7 bases, and 9 bases stayed unmatched. The CDR3 covers 17 residues. Germline V CDR1 and CDR2: SEHNR, FQNEAQ (reference sequence). The CDR3 DNA reads TGTGCCAGCAGCTTCCCTTTAGCACTAGCGGGAGGGAATGAGCAGTTCTTC. As protein: CASSFPLALAGGNEQFF. Looking up the rest from reference TRBV7-9 and TRBJ2-1 gives the full variable domain: DTGVSQNPRHKITKRGQNVTFRCDPISEHNRLYWYRQTLGQGPEFLTYFQNEAQLEKSRLLSDRFSAERPKGSFSTLEIQRTEQGDSAMYLCASSFPLALAGGNEQFFGPGTRLTVL.

This clonotype has a handful of counts. A read error is possible here, since a much larger clone lies one base away. The chain has TRBV6-2 or TRBV6-3 and TRBJ1-1, with 7 bases identical to TRBD1. CDR3 size: 15 residues. Germline CDR1 MNHEY, CDR2 SVGEGT. Trimming took 7 bases from V and 5 from J; bases not matched to a gene: 13. The CDR3 region is CASKNLQGTHTEAFF. The CDR3 region has the DNA TGTGCCAGCAAAAATCTACAGGGGACGCATACTGAAGCTTTCTTT.

On this clonotype itself: Just one base apart from a much larger clone, this may be a read error. The chain uses TRBV6-6 and TRBJ1-1, with D perhaps TRBD1 (5 bases). In germline, CDR1 is MNHNY, CDR2 SVGAGI (reference sequence). The CDR3 contains 14 residues. V was trimmed by 0 bases and J by 5 bases, leaving 10 bases between them. This CDR3 is CASSYSGVRTEAFF. CDR3 nucleotides: TGTGCCAGCAGTTACTCGGGGGTGAGAACTGAAGCTTTCTTT.

This clonotype showed up many times. The chain combines TRBV2 with TRBJ2-6; no firm D call. The CDR3 contains 13 residues. V dropped 3 bases and J dropped 4 bases, with 4 bases sitting between them. The V gene's germline CDR1 is SNHLY and CDR2 FYNNEI. This chain's CDR3 is CASSDWGANVLTF. CDR3 bases: TGTGCCAGCAGTGATTGGGGGGCCAACGTCCTGACTTTC.